Sequencing of this TCR beta chain was carried out in a study of blood T cells in healthy people across ages. General observations from the study: Long-lived and aged donors differed, with more naive CD4+ cells and higher diversity in the long-lived. Older age went with lower TCR beta diversity per million T cells, in a roughly linear way. In the absence of known donor CMV status, changes in expanded clonotypes were possibly confounded.

This clonotype was seen once. The target antigen is unknown. Germline V gene lookup returns CDR1 MNHEY and CDR2 SVGEGT. The CDR3 extends over 15 amino acids. Deletions cut 0 bases from V and 6 bases from J, with 12 bases between. The second PCR ran about 7 to 12 cycles with a sample-barcoded 5' primer and J-beta primers. Every cDNA molecule carried a tag from a template-switch adaptor bearing 12 random nucleotides. MiXCR was run by TCRdb on the 5' RACE reads, yielding one entry per CDR3 protein. The sample has approximately 1,700,000 distinct CDR3 sequences; about two fifths are singletons. The sequence came from a human donor in good health. Sequencing was done on a sample of blood. This chain links TRBV6-2 or TRBV6-3 with TRBJ1-5; D unclear. The DNA for the CDR3 is TGTGCCAGCAGTTACTCGGTCCTTAGTGGTCAGCCCCAGCATTTT. Residues: CASSYSVLSGQPQHF.